Listed here are 10 T cell receptor beta chains from one sample, sequenced in a study of Graves' ophthalmopathy and Graves' hyperthyroidism. RNA transcripts yielded amplified TCR beta CDR3 regions. First-round RT-PCR with HTBI primers preceded a second-round multiplex PCR. MiXCR, run by TCRdb on the multiplex PCR reads, gives a single entry per CDR3 protein. This table holds fewer than 650,000 distinct CDR3 sequences, about a fifth found once. Sample: peripheral blood. All receptors derive from a woman under 30 with stable Graves' hyperthyroidism. Some clones in this sample may be carry-over from other donors' samples.

This chain joins TRBV12-3 or TRBV12-4 and TRBJ1-1; no clear D. The V gene lost 6 bases and the J gene lost 1 base, with 12 bases spanning the gap. The CDR3 contains 14 residues. CDR3 amino acids: CASSSSIRNTEAFF. DNA for the CDR3: TGTGCCAGCAGCAGTTCAATTCGGAACACTGAAGCTTTCTTT.

The sample holds many counts of this clonotype. This chain joins TRBV7-2 and TRBJ1-6, with D perhaps TRBD1 (6 bases). Germline-derived CDR1 and CDR2 are SGHTA and FQGNSA. Trimming cost V 5 bases and J 10 bases, with 18 bases left between them. The length of the CDR3 is 15 residues. CDR3 amino acids: CASSQHMGAGSPLHF. The DNA for the CDR3 is TGTGCCAGCAGCCAACACATGGGGGCTGGGTCACCCCTCCACTTT.

This clonotype was counted at least ten times. The rearrangement joins TRBV20-1 to TRBJ2-7, with 7 nucleotides matching TRBD2. Trimming removed 5 bases from V and 3 bases from J; junction bases left unmatched: 10. From germline, CDR1 is DFQATT and CDR2 SNEGSKA (reference sequence). CDR3 size: 14 residues. CDR3 sequence: CSAFGRREHYEQYF. The CDR3 DNA is TGCAGTGCTTTTGGCCGGCGGGAGCACTACGAGCAGTACTTC.

Only a few counts were recorded for this clonotype. The genes are TRBV6-1 and TRBJ1-1; D possibly corresponds to TRBD1 (5 bases). CDR1 is MNHNS and CDR2 is SASEGT in the germline V gene. CDR3 length: 13 amino acids. The V and J ends lost 4 bases and 7 bases respectively, with 13 bases between them. CDR3 protein: CASSVRTLIEAFF. In DNA, the CDR3 is TGTGCCAGCAGTGTCCGGACACTAATTGAAGCTTTCTTT.

This clonotype was counted many times. The J gene is TRBJ1-1, the V gene TRBV15; D gene unclear. The CDR3 spans 16 residues. CDR1 is LNHNV, CDR2 YYDKDF, per germline (reference sequence). V shed 0 bases and J shed 4 bases, with 15 bases lying between them. The CDR3 protein is CATSRDRAVGSTEAFF. The CDR3 nucleotides are TGTGCCACCAGCAGAGATAGGGCGGTAGGAAGCACTGAAGCTTTCTTT.

J is TRBJ1-2 and V is TRBV5-1; 11 nucleotides line up with TRBD1. The CDR3 is made up of 16 amino acids. Looked up from germline, CDR1 is SGHRS and CDR2 is YFSETQ. V shed 3 bases, J shed 4 bases, and the junction held 8 bases outside the gene matches. This CDR3 reads CASSSGTGGRLYGYTF. The CDR3 DNA reads as TGCGCCAGCAGCTCCGGGACAGGGGGTCGGCTCTATGGCTACACCTTC.

The gene calls are TRBV12-3 or TRBV12-4 and TRBJ2-7; 8 bases are a match to TRBD1. Trimming at V came to 5 bases and at J to 9 bases, leaving 9 bases not matched to a gene. CDR3 length: 13 residues. CDR3 bases: TGTGCCAGCAGTCATCAGGGGGCGCGTGGGCAGTACTTC. It specifies CASSHQGARGQYF.

This clonotype was seen repeatedly, ten times or more. The chain employs TRBV10-3 and TRBJ2-7, with D possibly being TRBD2 (6 bases). The germline V and J ends were trimmed by 0 bases and 0 bases, with 12 bases remaining between them. This CDR3 comprises 16 residues. Germline-derived CDR1 and CDR2 are ENHRY and SYGVKD. CDR3 nucleotide sequence: TGTGCCATCAGTGAGTCGCGGGGCGCATTCTCCTACGAGCAGTACTTC. Amino acid sequence: CAISESRGAFSYEQYF.

The count of this clonotype is one. V is TRBV2 and J is TRBJ1-5; possible D gene TRBD1, 5 bases. CDR1 is SNHLY and CDR2 is FYNNEI in the germline V gene. V lost 0 bases and J 2 bases, leaving 14 bases between the germline ends. This CDR3 comprises 17 residues. This chain's CDR3 is CASSEALRGGRNQPQHF. DNA for the CDR3: TGTGCCAGCAGTGAAGCGCTTCGGGGGGGTCGCAATCAGCCCCAGCATTTT.

There are many counts of this clonotype. The chain couples TRBV2 to TRBJ1-1, with D perhaps matching TRBD1 (5 bases). CDR1 and CDR2 from the germline V gene are SNHLY and FYNNEI. Trimming cost V 5 bases and J 2 bases, with 9 bases left between them. The CDR3 covers 13 residues. The DNA of the CDR3 is TGTGCCAGCAGTCGGGACCAAAACACTGAAGCTTTCTTT. Amino acids: CASSRDQNTEAFF.